Following are 20 T cell receptor beta chains from one sample sequenced in a study of blood T cell repertoires in COVID-19. The repertoire was sequenced with immunoSEQ multiplex PCR; TCRdb's copy has only in-frame clones and lacks some. In the table there are about 320,000 clones, approximately 90% of which are singletons. Material: PBMCs or T cells enriched from blood (not recorded which). These TCRs come from a young woman who had been exposed to COVID-19.

The V call is TRBV11-3, the J call TRBJ1-1, with D tentatively TRBD1 (5 bases). Per the germline V gene, CDR1 is SGHNT and CDR2 is YENEEA. Trimming cost V 4 bases and J 9 bases, with 18 bases left between them. There are 14 residues in the CDR3. The CDR3: CASSSPLTRVKAFF. The CDR3 DNA reads as TGTGCCAGCAGCTCCCCCCTCACCAGGGTGAAAGCTTTCTTT.

The chain uses TRBV6-2 or TRBV6-3 and TRBJ2-2; TRBD1 agrees at 10 bases. This CDR3 region has 15 residues. The V and J ends lost 6 bases and 6 bases, in that order; junction bases with no gene match: 7. In germline, CDR1 is MNHEY, CDR2 SVGEGT. The CDR3 nucleotides are TGTGCCAGCAGCGCCGGGACAGGGGAGGCCGGGGAGCTGTTTTTT. Translating it yields CASSAGTGEAGELFF.

The chain joins TRBV25-1 to TRBJ2-7; 9 bases are shared with TRBD1. This CDR3 comprises 13 residues. With V trimmed by 7 bases and J by 3 bases, 4 bases remained unmatched. Germline CDR1 and CDR2: MGHDK and SYGVNS. CDR3: CASKGQGIYEQYF. In DNA form, the CDR3 reads TGTGCCAGCAAAGGACAGGGGATCTACGAGCAGTACTTC.

The J gene is TRBJ2-1, the V gene TRBV7-2; 9 bases fit TRBD2. This CDR3 is 18 amino acids long. With V trimmed by 4 bases and J by 3 bases, 13 bases remained unmatched. Germline V CDR1 and CDR2: SGHTA, FQGNSA. CDR3 region: CASSSRGGAGGHYNEQFF. The CDR3 nucleotides are TGTGCCAGCAGCTCCAGGGGTGGTGCGGGGGGGCACTACAATGAGCAGTTCTTC.

The CDR3 bases are TGTGCCAGCAGCTTAGATCAAGGACAGGTACTCATGAACACTGAAGCTTTCTTT. This gives the protein CASSLDQGQVLMNTEAFF. The V call is TRBV11-2, the J call TRBJ1-1, with 7 bases lining up with TRBD1. V shed 0 bases and J 0 bases; nucleotides not matched to a gene: 10. This CDR3 spans 18 amino acids. Germline CDR1 and CDR2: SGHAT and FQNNGV.

This rearrangement joins TRBV12-5 to TRBJ1-1; 7 bases align to TRBD1. V dropped 7 bases and J dropped 5; count of bases not matched to a gene: 7. Germline assignment: CDR1 LGHNT and CDR2 FRNRAP. There are 13 residues in the CDR3. The CDR3 nucleotides read TGTGCTAGTGAGAGACAGGGATGGACTGAAGCTTTCTTT. Its translation is CASERQGWTEAFF.

This chain connects TRBV2 to TRBJ1-2; 8 bases align to TRBD1. The CDR3 is made up of 14 amino acids. Unmatched junction bases numbered 9, after V lost 8 bases and J lost 4 bases. The V gene's germline CDR1 is SNHLY and CDR2 FYNNEI. CDR3 sequence (DNA): TGTGCCAGCGGCGTACAGGGGGTTGGCTATGGCTACACCTTC. Encoded protein: CASGVQGVGYGYTF.

The rearrangement uses TRBV2 and TRBJ2-2; 7 bases are a match to TRBD1. V was pared by 4 bases and J by 1 base, with 3 bases of the junction left unmatched. This CDR3 contains 15 residues. Germline lookup yields CDR1 SNHLY and CDR2 FYNNEI. DNA of the CDR3: TGTGCCAGCAGTGGTCACAGGGGGAACACCGGGGAGCTGTTTTTT. Translating gives CASSGHRGNTGELFF.

V gene TRBV5-1 combines with J gene TRBJ2-3; D is undetermined. Germline CDR1 SGHRS, CDR2 YFSETQ. The length of the CDR3 is 13 residues. V gave up 1 base and J gave up 3 bases, with 6 bases separating them. For the CDR3, the DNA is TGCGCCAGCAGCTTGAAGCGAACAGATACGCAGTATTTT. It translates to CASSLKRTDTQYF.

The chain couples TRBV27 to TRBJ1-1; no clear D. The V end was cut by 2 bases, the J end by 5 bases, with 18 bases between. The CDR3 spans 16 residues. Germline CDR1 is MNHEY and CDR2 is SMNVEV (reference sequence). CDR3 region: CASSLEGGGVRTEAFF. For the CDR3, the DNA is TGTGCCAGCAGTTTAGAAGGAGGCGGGGTGAGGACTGAAGCTTTCTTT.

This chain joins TRBV6-6 and TRBJ1-2; D call uncertain. Germline loops: CDR1 MNHNY, CDR2 SVGAGI (reference sequence). CDR3 size: 13 residues. V dropped 4 bases and J dropped 6 bases, with 12 bases sitting between them. For the CDR3, the DNA is TGTGCCAGCAGTTTTACTCCTTCTGATGGCTACACCTTC. Encoded protein: CASSFTPSDGYTF.

The chain is built from TRBV5-1 and TRBJ2-7; 7 bases fit TRBD1. CDR1 is SGHRS and CDR2 is YFSETQ in the germline V gene. J lost 3 bases, V lost 0 bases, and 3 bases had no gene match. This CDR3 spans 14 amino acids. CDR3 sequence (DNA): TGCGCCAGCAGCTTGGGGGACAGTATCTACGAGCAGTACTTC. Protein product: CASSLGDSIYEQYF.

V gene TRBV7-9 combines with J gene TRBJ1-5; the D gene is possibly TRBD1 (6 bases). V was clipped by 3 bases and J by 4 bases, with 10 bases between them. The CDR3 consists of 14 residues. Looked up from germline, CDR1 is SEHNR and CDR2 is FQNEAQ (reference sequence). The CDR3 here is CASSFLGANQPQHF. The DNA for the CDR3 is TGTGCCAGCAGCTTTTTGGGGGCAAATCAGCCCCAGCATTTT.

This sequence joins TRBV5-4 and TRBJ1-2; TRBD1 might be the D (5 bases). CDR1 and CDR2 (germline): SGHNT, YYREEE (reference sequence). V shed 1 base and J shed 4 bases, with 8 bases lying between them. The CDR3 consists of 13 residues. CDR3 region: CASSLRGPYGYTF. The CDR3 DNA is TGTGCCAGCAGCTTGAGGGGCCCCTATGGCTACACCTTC. The variable domain in full, with the rest retrieved from reference TRBV5-4 and TRBJ1-2, is ETGVTQSPTHLIKTRGQQVTLRCSSQSGHNTVSWYQQALGQGPQFIFQYYREEENGRGNFPPRFSGLQFPNYSSELNVNALELDDSALYLCASSLRGPYGYTFGSGTRLTVV.

V usage is TRBV6-5 and J usage is TRBJ2-7, with 7 bases fitting TRBD1. Per germline, CDR1 MNHEY and CDR2 SVGAGI. V dropped 5 bases and J dropped 3; count of bases not matched to a gene: 10. The CDR3 is 15 amino acids. The CDR3 here is CASSPGTAGDYEQYF. The CDR3 nucleotides are TGTGCCAGCAGTCCCGGGACAGCAGGGGACTACGAGCAGTACTTC.

This chain connects TRBV6-7 to TRBJ1-2; no definite D call. TRBV6-7 is classed as an ORF, of uncertain function. This CDR3 is built from 13 residues. The ends were cut back, 2 bases at V and 4 bases at J, with 8 bases in the middle. CDR3 in DNA: TGTGCCAGCAGTTACCCCGGGGTCTATGGCTACACCTTC. This codes for CASSYPGVYGYTF.

V and J are TRBV5-6 and TRBJ2-1; 12 nucleotides match TRBD1. Germline lookup yields CDR1 SGHDT and CDR2 YYEEEE. The CDR3 is made up of 16 amino acids. Losses at the gene ends were 3 bases for V and 9 bases for J; bases not matched to a gene: 10. The CDR3 is CASSWGSGTGGGEQFF. The CDR3 nucleotides read TGTGCCAGCAGCTGGGGCTCCGGGACAGGGGGCGGTGAGCAGTTCTTC.

The chain is built from TRBV5-6 and TRBJ1-1; D may be TRBD1 (6 bases). Per germline, CDR1 SGHDT and CDR2 YYEEEE. The CDR3 totals 13 residues. V was trimmed by 5 bases and J by 2 bases, leaving 10 bases between them. CDR3 in DNA: TGTGCCAGCAGTTGGACAGTTAACACTGAAGCTTTCTTT. This codes for CASSWTVNTEAFF. Full variable domain (rest looked up from reference TRBV5-6 and TRBJ1-1): DAGVTQSPTHLIKTRGQQVTLRCSPKSGHDTVSWYQQALGQGPQFIFQYYEEEERQRGNFPDRFSGHQFPNYSSELNVNALLLGDSALYLCASSWTVNTEAFFGQGTRLTVV.

The J gene is TRBJ2-3, the V gene TRBV5-5; D possibly corresponds to TRBD2 (6 bases). The CDR3 is 17 residues long. The V end was cut by 3 bases, the J end by 2 bases, with 19 bases between. Germline V gene data show CDR1 as SGHKS and CDR2 as YYEKEE (reference sequence). CDR3 nucleotides: TGTGCCAGCAGCTCTACCTGGACTACGCGAAACACAGATACGCAGTATTTT. It specifies CASSSTWTTRNTDTQYF.

The genes are TRBV6-2 or TRBV6-3 and TRBJ2-7; possible D gene TRBD2, 6 bases. The CDR3 covers 17 residues. Germline V gene lookup returns CDR1 MNHEY and CDR2 SVGEGT. V dropped 5 bases and J dropped 1 base, with 21 bases sitting between them. The CDR3 is CASSNPRVGSGSYEQYF. The DNA of the CDR3 is TGTGCCAGCAGTAACCCCCGGGTGGGTAGCGGATCCTACGAGCAGTACTTC.